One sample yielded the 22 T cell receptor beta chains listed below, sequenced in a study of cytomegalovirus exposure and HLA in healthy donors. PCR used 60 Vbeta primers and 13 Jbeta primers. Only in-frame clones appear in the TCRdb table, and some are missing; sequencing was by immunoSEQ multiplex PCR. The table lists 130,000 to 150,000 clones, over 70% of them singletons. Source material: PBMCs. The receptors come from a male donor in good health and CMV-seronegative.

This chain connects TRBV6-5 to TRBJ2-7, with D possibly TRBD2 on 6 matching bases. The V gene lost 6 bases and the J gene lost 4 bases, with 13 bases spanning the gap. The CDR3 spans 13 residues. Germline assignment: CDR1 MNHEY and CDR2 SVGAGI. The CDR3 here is CASRNDGSYEQYF. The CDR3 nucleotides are TGTGCCAGCAGGAACGACGGGAGTTACGAGCAGTACTTC.

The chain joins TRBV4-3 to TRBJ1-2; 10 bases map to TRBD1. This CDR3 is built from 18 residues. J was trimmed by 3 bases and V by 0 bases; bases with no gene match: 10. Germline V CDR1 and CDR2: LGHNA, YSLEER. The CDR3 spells CASSQELGTGANYYGYTF. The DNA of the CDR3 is TGCGCCAGCAGCCAAGAACTCGGGACAGGGGCTAATTACTATGGCTACACCTTC.

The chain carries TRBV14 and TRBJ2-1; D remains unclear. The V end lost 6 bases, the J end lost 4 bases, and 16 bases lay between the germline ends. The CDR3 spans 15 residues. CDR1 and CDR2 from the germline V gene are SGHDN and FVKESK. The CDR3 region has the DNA TGTGCCAGCAGACCACAAAACACAAAATACAATGAGCAGTTCTTC. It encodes CASRPQNTKYNEQFF. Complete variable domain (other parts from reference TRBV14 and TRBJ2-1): EAGVTQFPSHSVIEKGQTVTLRCDPISGHDNLYWYRRVMGKEIKFLLHFVKESKQDESGMPNNRFLAERTGGTYSTLKVQPAELEDSGVYFCASRPQNTKYNEQFFGPGTRLTVL.

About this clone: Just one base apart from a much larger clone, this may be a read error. The CDR3 is CASSSGMNTEAFF. Written as DNA, the CDR3 is TGCGCCAGCAGCTCAGGGATGAACACTGAAGCTTTCTTT. The rearrangement links TRBV10-2 to TRBJ1-1, with D possibly matching TRBD1 (5 bases). Trimming removed 6 bases at V and 0 bases at J, with 8 bases between. Per the germline V gene, CDR1 is WSHSY and CDR2 is SAAADI. The CDR3 runs to 13 residues.

The CDR3 is CASSPDLTGNTDTQYF. Written as DNA, the CDR3 is TGTGCCAGCAGCCCTGATCTGACAGGGAACACAGATACGCAGTATTTT. This chain uses TRBV7-3 with TRBJ2-3, with TRBD1 matching over 7 bases. Germline V gene data show CDR1 as SGHTA and CDR2 as FQGTGA. Losses at the gene ends were 5 bases for V and 2 bases for J; bases not matched to a gene: 10. CDR3 length: 16 residues.

CDR3 in amino acids: CASSLLSWAEQETQYF. The CDR3 DNA sequence: TGTGCCAGCAGCTTGTTGTCGTGGGCAGAACAAGAGACCCAGTACTTC. This chain connects TRBV5-8 to TRBJ2-5; D not certain. The CDR3 contains 16 residues. Trimming left V 1 base short and J 2 bases short, with 15 bases between. Germline CDR1 is SGHTS and CDR2 is YDEGEE.

The CDR3 loop is CASSGASGGGYYEQYF. DNA for the CDR3: TGTGCCAGCAGTGGTGCTAGCGGGGGGGGTTACTACGAGCAGTACTTC. This chain uses TRBV28 with TRBJ2-7; TRBD2 aligns across 12 bases. This CDR3 spans 16 amino acids. Germline CDR1 is MDHEN and CDR2 is SYDVKM. V shed 5 bases and J 3 bases; nucleotides not matched to a gene: 8.

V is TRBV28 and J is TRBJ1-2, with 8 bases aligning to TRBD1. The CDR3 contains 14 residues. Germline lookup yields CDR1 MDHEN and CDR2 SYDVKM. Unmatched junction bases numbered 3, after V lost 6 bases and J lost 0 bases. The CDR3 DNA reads TGTGCCAGCAGAACAGGGGGAGCTAACTATGGCTACACCTTC. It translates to CASRTGGANYGYTF.

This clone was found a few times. CDR3 DNA sequence: TGTGCCAGTAGTATGTGGGAGGGGAACACTGAAGCTTTCTTT. Protein sequence: CASSMWEGNTEAFF. This rearrangement joins TRBV19 to TRBJ1-1; D not resolved. The V end was cut by 3 bases, the J end by 1 base, with 9 bases between. Germline CDR1 LNHDA, CDR2 SQIVND (reference sequence). The CDR3 covers 14 residues.

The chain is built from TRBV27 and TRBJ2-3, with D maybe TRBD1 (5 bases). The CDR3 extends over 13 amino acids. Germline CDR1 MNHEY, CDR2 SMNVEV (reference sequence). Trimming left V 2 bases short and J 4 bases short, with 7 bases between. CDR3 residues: CASSLGAADTQYF. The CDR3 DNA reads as TGTGCCAGCAGTTTAGGGGCGGCAGATACGCAGTATTTT.

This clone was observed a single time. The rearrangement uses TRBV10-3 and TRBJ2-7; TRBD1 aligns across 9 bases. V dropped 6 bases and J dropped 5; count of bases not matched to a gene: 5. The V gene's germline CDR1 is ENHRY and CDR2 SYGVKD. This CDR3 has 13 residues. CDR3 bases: TGTGCCATCAGCTCCGGGACAGGGAACGAGCAGTACTTC. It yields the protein CAISSGTGNEQYF.

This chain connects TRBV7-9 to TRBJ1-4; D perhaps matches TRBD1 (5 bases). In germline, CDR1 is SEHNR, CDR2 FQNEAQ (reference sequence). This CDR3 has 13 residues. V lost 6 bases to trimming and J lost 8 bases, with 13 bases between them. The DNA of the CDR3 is TGTGCCAGCAGAGCCCCTGGGGCCGAAAAACTGTTTTTT. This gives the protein CASRAPGAEKLFF.

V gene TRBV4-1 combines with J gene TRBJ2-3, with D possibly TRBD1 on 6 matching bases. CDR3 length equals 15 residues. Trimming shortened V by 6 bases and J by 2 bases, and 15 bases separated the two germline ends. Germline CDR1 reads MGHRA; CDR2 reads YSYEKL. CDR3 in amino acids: CASRPTGSYTDTQYF. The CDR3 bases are TGCGCCAGCAGACCAACAGGGAGTTACACAGATACGCAGTATTTT.

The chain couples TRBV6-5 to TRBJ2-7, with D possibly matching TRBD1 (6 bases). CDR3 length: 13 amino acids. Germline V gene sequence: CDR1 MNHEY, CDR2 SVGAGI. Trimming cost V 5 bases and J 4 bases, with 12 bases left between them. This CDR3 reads CASSDRITYEQYF. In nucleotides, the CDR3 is TGTGCCAGCAGTGACAGGATCACATACGAGCAGTACTTC.

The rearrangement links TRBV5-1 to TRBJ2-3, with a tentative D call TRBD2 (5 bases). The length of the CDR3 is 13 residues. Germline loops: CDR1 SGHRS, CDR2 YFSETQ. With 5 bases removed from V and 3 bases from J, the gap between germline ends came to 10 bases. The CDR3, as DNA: TGCGCCAGCAGTGGGCCGGGGACAGATACGCAGTATTTT. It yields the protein CASSGPGTDTQYF.

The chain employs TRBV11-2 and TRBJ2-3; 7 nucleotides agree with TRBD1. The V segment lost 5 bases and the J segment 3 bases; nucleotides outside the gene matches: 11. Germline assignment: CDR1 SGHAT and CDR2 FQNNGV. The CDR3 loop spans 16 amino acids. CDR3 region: CASSRRQGRRTDTQYF. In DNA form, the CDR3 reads TGTGCCAGCAGCCGACGACAGGGAAGGAGGACAGATACGCAGTATTTT.

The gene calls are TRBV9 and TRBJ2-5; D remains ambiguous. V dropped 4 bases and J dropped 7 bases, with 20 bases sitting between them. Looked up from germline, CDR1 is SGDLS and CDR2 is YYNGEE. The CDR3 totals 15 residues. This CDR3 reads CASSRSTIPYGTQYF. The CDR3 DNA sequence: TGTGCCAGCAGCCGCTCAACTATTCCCTACGGGACCCAGTACTTC.

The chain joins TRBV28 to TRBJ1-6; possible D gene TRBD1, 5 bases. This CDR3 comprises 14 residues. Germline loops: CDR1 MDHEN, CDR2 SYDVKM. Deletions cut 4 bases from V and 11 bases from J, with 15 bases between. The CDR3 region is CASSSDGARAPLHF. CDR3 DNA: TGTGCCAGCAGTTCCGATGGGGCAAGGGCACCCCTCCACTTT.

CDR3 in amino acids: CASSIEEATGELFF. The DNA for the CDR3 is TGTGCCAGTAGTATAGAAGAAGCCACCGGGGAGCTGTTTTTT. The J gene is TRBJ2-2, the V gene TRBV19; D remains unclear. The CDR3 has 14 residues. Trimming took 0 bases from V and 4 from J, leaving 6 bases between them. Per the germline V gene, CDR1 is LNHDA and CDR2 is SQIVND (reference sequence).

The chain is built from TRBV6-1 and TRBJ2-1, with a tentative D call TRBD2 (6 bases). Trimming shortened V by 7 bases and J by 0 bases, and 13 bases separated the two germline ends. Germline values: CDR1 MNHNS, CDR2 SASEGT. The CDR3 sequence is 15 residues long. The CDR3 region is CASTWDLSSYNEQFF. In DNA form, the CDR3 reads TGTGCCAGCACCTGGGACTTGAGCTCCTACAATGAGCAGTTCTTC.

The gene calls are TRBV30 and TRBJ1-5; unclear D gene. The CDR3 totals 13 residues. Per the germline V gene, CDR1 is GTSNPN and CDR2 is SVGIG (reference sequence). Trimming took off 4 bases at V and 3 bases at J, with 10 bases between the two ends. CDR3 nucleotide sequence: TGTGCCTGGAACAGAAACAACAATCAGCCCCAGCATTTT. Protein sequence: CAWNRNNNQPQHF. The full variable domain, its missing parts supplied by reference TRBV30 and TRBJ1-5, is SQTIHQWPATLVQPVGSPLSLECTVEGTSNPNLYWYRQAAGRGLQLLFYSVGIGQISSEVPQNLSASRPQDRQFILSSKKLLLSDSGFYLCAWNRNNNQPQHFGDGTRLSIL.

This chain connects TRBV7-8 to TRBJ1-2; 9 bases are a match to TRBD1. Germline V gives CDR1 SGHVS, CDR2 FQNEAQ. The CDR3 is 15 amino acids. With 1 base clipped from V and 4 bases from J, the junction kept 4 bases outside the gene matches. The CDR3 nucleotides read TGTGCCAGCAGCTTAGACAGGGGGCAGGGCTATGGCTACACCTTC. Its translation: CASSLDRGQGYGYTF.